A selection of T cell receptor beta chains follows, all from one sample in a study of cytomegalovirus exposure and HLA in healthy donors. The repertoire was sequenced with immunoSEQ multiplex PCR; TCRdb's copy has only in-frame clones and lacks some. The data contain approximately 150,000 clones, approximately 79% of them singletons. The sample was PBMCs. The receptors shown here come from a human donor in good health. Both conserved end residues are part of each CDR3. The order of the fields is D gene, CDR3 length, V gene, J gene, clone size, CDR3 protein, CDR3 DNA. D genes are given only for firm matches. Where a row states a size, it is once, few, many or the class of an expanded clone; other rows omit it.

TRBD2,19,TRBV15,TRBJ2-3,.,CATSREGFIAGGQVDTQYF,TGTGCCACCAGCAGAGAAGGATTTATAGCGGGGGGGCAGGTAGATACGCAGTATTTT
.,15,TRBV7-9,TRBJ2-2,few,CASSHSDLNTGELFF,TGTGCCAGCAGTCATAGCGACCTGAACACCGGGGAGCTGTTTTTT
TRBD1,14,TRBV7-2,TRBJ1-5,.,CASSTRQGGQPQHF,TGTGCCAGCAGCACCAGACAGGGAGGCCAGCCCCAGCATTTT
TRBD1,15,TRBV5-4,TRBJ1-1,.,CASSLAGQGVTEAFF,TGTGCCAGCAGCTTGGCGGGGCAGGGGGTCACTGAAGCTTTCTTT
.,16,TRBV6-5,TRBJ2-5,.,CASSYSSPPEGETQYF,TGTGCCAGCAGTTACTCGTCCCCTCCTGAGGGTGAGACCCAGTACTTC
TRBD1,14,TRBV7-2,TRBJ2-5,once,CASSSTGGPETQYF,TGTGCCAGCAGCTCTACAGGGGGTCCAGAGACCCAGTACTTC
TRBD1,16,TRBV11-2,TRBJ1-2,.,CASSSLGGQGEFGYTF,TGTGCCAGCAGCTCATTAGGAGGACAGGGGGAATTTGGCTACACCTTC
.,14,TRBV7-2,TRBJ1-6,few,CASSLEGHITPLHF,TGTGCCAGCAGCTTAGAGGGACACATTACACCCCTCCACTTT
.,13,TRBV4-3,TRBJ2-1,once,CASSQEGQSEQFF,TGCGCCAGCAGCCAAGAAGGACAGAGTGAGCAGTTCTTC
TRBD1,15,TRBV7-9,TRBJ2-1,few,CASSLGTERKNEQFF,TGTGCCAGCAGCCTTGGGACAGAACGTAAGAATGAGCAGTTCTTC
TRBD2,17,TRBV2,TRBJ2-2,.,CASSLVGEGRYTGELFF,TGTGCCAGCAGCCTTGTGGGGGAGGGGCGATACACCGGGGAGCTGTTTTTT
.,17,TRBV15,TRBJ2-1,once,CATSRAKSGSSYNEQFF,TGTGCCACCAGCAGAGCGAAAAGCGGAAGCTCCTACAATGAGCAGTTCTTC
.,13,TRBV6-4,TRBJ2-6,.,CATRQRGANVLTF,TGTGCCACCCGACAGAGAGGAGCCAACGTCCTGACTTTC
.,15,TRBV15,TRBJ2-7,few,CATSRDKKRYYEQYF,TGTGCCACCAGCAGAGATAAAAAGCGTTACTACGAGCAGTACTTC
TRBD1,15,TRBV5-6,TRBJ2-1,.,CASSMGTGGYNEQFF,TGTGCCAGCAGCATGGGGACAGGCGGGTACAATGAGCAGTTCTTC
TRBD1,14,TRBV5-4,TRBJ2-7,.,CASSSNRGADEQYF,TGTGCCAGCAGCTCGAACAGGGGGGCAGACGAGCAGTACTTC
.,13,TRBV4-1,TRBJ1-2,.,CASSTYFGRGAYF,.
.,15,TRBV7-8,TRBJ1-4,.,CASSFPEATNEKLFF,TGTGCCAGCAGCTTCCCGGAGGCAACTAATGAAAAACTGTTTTTT
TRBD2,18,TRBV25-1,TRBJ2-3,.,CASSEYSYLAGGTDTQYF,TGTGCCAGCAGTGAATATTCGTACCTAGCGGGGGGTACAGATACGCAGTATTTT
.,17,TRBV7-2,TRBJ1-3,once,CASIPQGGSLVRNTIYF,TGTGCCAGCATCCCCCAGGGAGGAAGTCTAGTGAGAAACACCATATATTTT
TRBD1,14,TRBV6-5,TRBJ2-7,.,CASSSGGQTYEQYF,TGTGCCAGCAGTTCTGGGGGACAGACCTACGAGCAGTACTTC
TRBD1,13,TRBV5-1,TRBJ1-1,.,CASRQGGNTEAFF,TGCGCCAGCAGACAGGGGGGGAACACTGAAGCTTTCTTT
.,15,TRBV10-2,TRBJ1-5,.,CASSELDLGNQPQHF,TGCGCCAGCAGTGAGCTGGACTTGGGCAATCAGCCCCAGCATTTT
.,17,TRBV5-5,TRBJ2-2,once,CASSLAIWAGRTGELFF,TGTGCCAGCAGCTTGGCCATTTGGGCAGGGAGGACCGGGGAGCTGTTTTTT
TRBD1,14,TRBV4-1,TRBJ1-5,.,CASSQGTGGQPQHF,TGCGCCAGCAGCCAAGGGACAGGAGGTCAGCCCCAGCATTTT
TRBD1,15,TRBV6-5,TRBJ1-4,.,CASSYQGGSDEKLFF,TGTGCCAGCAGTTATCAGGGGGGCTCGGATGAAAAACTGTTTTTT
TRBD2,14,TRBV11-2,TRBJ2-3,.,CASSPSGVADTQYF,TGTGCCAGCAGCCCCAGCGGGGTGGCAGATACGCAGTATTTT
.,15,TRBV15,TRBJ2-5,.,CATSGRLHPEETQYF,TGTGCCACCAGCGGTAGACTTCACCCCGAAGAGACCCAGTACTTC